This T cell receptor (beta chain) is from a study of CD8 T cells in ankylosing spondylitis. The table lists this clonotype with a few counts. The antigen remains undetermined. The authors made TCR beta libraries by quantitative 5'-RACE with molecular barcodes. In TCRdb, the 5' RACE reads were re-called with MiXCR into one record per CDR3 protein. This sample carries around 890,000 distinct CDR3 sequences, 12% of them seen once, and the ten largest clones take about 0.5%. The study, taken as a whole, reports: A TCR beta motif made of about eight highly homologous variants seemed typical of ankylosing spondylitis blood.

CDR1 is DFQATT and CDR2 is SNEGSKA in the germline V gene (reference sequence). The CDR3 loop spans 13 amino acids. V shed 4 bases, J shed 5 bases, and the junction held 5 bases outside the gene matches. Sequencing was carried out using blood, either unsorted or a sorted T cell fraction (not recorded which). This clonotype was obtained from a male donor with ankylosing spondylitis. The gene calls are TRBV20-1 and TRBJ1-5; 7 bases are shared with TRBD1. CDR3 in DNA: TGCAGTGCTACAGGGGGGACGCATCAGCCCCAGCATTTT. It translates to CSATGGTHQPQHF.